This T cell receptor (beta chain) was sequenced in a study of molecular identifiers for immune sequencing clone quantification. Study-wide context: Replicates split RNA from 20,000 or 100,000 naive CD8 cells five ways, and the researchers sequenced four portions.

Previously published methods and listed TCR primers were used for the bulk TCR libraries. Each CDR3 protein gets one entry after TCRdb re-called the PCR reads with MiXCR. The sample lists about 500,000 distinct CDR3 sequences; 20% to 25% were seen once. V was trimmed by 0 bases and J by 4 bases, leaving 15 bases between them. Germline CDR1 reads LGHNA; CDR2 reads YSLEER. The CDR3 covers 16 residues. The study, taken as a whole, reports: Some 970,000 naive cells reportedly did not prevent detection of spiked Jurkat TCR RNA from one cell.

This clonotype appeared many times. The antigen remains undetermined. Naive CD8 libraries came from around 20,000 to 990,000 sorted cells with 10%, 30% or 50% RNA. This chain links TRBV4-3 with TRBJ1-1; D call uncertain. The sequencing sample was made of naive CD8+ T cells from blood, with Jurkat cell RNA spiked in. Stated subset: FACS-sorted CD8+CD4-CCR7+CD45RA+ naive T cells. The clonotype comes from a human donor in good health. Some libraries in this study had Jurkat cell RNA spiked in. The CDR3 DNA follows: TGCGCCAGCAGCCAAGAGTCCGTTAGGGTAGGCACTGAAGCTTTCTTT. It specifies CASSQESVRVGTEAFF.